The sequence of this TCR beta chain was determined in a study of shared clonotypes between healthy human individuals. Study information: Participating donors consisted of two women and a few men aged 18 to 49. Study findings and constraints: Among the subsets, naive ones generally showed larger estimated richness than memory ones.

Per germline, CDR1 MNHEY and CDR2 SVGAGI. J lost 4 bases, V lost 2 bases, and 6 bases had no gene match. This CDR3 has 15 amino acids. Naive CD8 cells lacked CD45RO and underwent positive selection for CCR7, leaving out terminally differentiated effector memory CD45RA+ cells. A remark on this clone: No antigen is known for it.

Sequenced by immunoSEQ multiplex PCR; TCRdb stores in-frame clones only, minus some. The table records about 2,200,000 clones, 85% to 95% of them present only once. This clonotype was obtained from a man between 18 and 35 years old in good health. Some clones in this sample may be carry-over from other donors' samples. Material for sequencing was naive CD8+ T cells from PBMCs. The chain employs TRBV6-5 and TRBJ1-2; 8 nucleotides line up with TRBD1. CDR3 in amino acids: CASSYRLDRVYGYTF. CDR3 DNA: TGTGCCAGCAGTTACCGCCTGGACAGGGTCTATGGCTACACCTTC.